This record looks at one TCR beta chain sequence and its context. This same CDR3 is encoded by further DNA sequences in the sample. This sample was taken from a study of cytomegalovirus exposure and HLA in healthy donors. Primers for the PCR totalled 60 Vbeta and 13 Jbeta. This table comes from immunoSEQ multiplex PCR, and its TCRdb copy is limited to in-frame clones, with some not included. The sample has 150,000 to 200,000 clones, around 77% seen once; the top ten hold 1.6%. The CDR3 is made up of 13 amino acids. The ends were cut back, 3 bases at V and 0 bases at J, with 6 bases in the middle. The germline V gene has CDR1 MDHEN and CDR2 SYDVKM.

The sample comprised PBMCs. The V and J genes are TRBV28 and TRBJ2-7; the D gene is possibly TRBD2 (5 bases). The receptor comes from a woman between 25 and 40 years old in good health and CMV-seronegative. CDR3 protein: CASSFGLSYEQYF. CDR3 sequence (DNA): TGTGCCAGCAGTTTTGGACTCTCCTACGAGCAGTACTTC. The entire variable domain, with the rest obtained from reference TRBV28 and TRBJ2-7, is as follows: DVKVTQSSRYLVKRTGEKVFLECVQDMDHENMFWYRQDPGLGLRLIYFSYDVKMKEKGDIPEGYSVSREKKERFSLILESASTNQTSMYLCASSFGLSYEQYFGPGTRLTVT.